This T cell receptor (beta chain) was found in a study of blood T cell repertoires in COVID-19. Study in general: The samples span acute and convalescent COVID-19 from the United States, Italy and Spain.

Per the germline V gene, CDR1 is SGHRS and CDR2 is YFSETQ. CDR3 length equals 15 residues. V lost 4 bases and J lost 5; bases outside the gene matches: 10. Profiled with immunoSEQ multiplex PCR; TCRdb holds only in-frame clones, not every one. The sample records 150,000 to 200,000 clones, about 86% being singletons. This chain joins TRBV5-1 and TRBJ2-7, with 9 bases lining up with TRBD1. Sequenced input: peripheral blood. The clonotype originates from a man in his fifties or sixties with active or convalescent COVID-19. The CDR3 region is CASSEQGQGGDEQYF. The CDR3 nucleotides read TGCGCCAGCAGCGAACAGGGACAGGGTGGAGACGAGCAGTACTTC.